The rows below give T cell receptor beta chains drawn from one sample of a study of response to subunit inactivated influenza vaccine. Each CDR3 protein is one row after TCRdb ran MiXCR on the RT-PCR reads. The sample has hundreds of thousands of distinct CDR3 sequences; approximately 7.6% are singletons. Sequences were derived from PBMCs from blood, sampled 23 months after vaccination. These receptors were collected from a man between 50 and 69 years old who received an inactivated influenza vaccine. CDR3s leave out the opening cysteine and the closing phenylalanine or tryptophan. D genes are given only for firm matches. The size field is filled for only some rows; it gives once, few, many or a size class.

clone_size	j_call	d_call	v_call	cdr3_aa
.	TRBJ2-3	.	TRBV12-3/TRBV12-4	ASRTLRDGVNTQY
.	TRBJ2-2	.	TRBV25-1	ASSGGTGTVNTGELF
few	TRBJ2-1	.	TRBV11-1	ASTRLRGGGNEQF
few	TRBJ1-6	TRBD1	TRBV7-9	ASSQTGDFSPLH
few	TRBJ1-5	.	TRBV4-1	ASSSRTLSNQPQH
few	TRBJ2-7	TRBD1	TRBV7-2	ASGQAGYEQY
few	TRBJ2-7	TRBD1	TRBV7-8	ASSLRTRDRKGYEQY
.	TRBJ2-3	.	TRBV5-1	ASSLPVGATDTQY
few	TRBJ2-1	.	TRBV6-5	ASTDGVHEQF
many	TRBJ2-1	.	TRBV14	ASSPPMGIPYNEQF
.	TRBJ2-3	.	TRBV7-9	ASSPWSGATDTQY
few	TRBJ2-7	TRBD2	TRBV7-6	ASSLSTSASSYEQY
.	TRBJ2-1	.	TRBV7-6	ASSLGVVSVYNEQF
few	TRBJ2-7	TRBD2	TRBV20-1	SARGTSGRASFGYEQY
.	TRBJ2-7	.	TRBV6-2/TRBV6-3	ASSPLSFYEQY
.	TRBJ2-7	.	TRBV20-1	SSRGWGHSYEQY
few	TRBJ2-7	.	TRBV6-1	ASGFPAEQY
many	TRBJ2-2	TRBD1	TRBV12-3/TRBV12-4	ASSLQGAGTGELF
.	TRBJ2-1	TRBD2	TRBV7-9	ASSPGSGWSEQF
many	TRBJ2-3	.	TRBV15	ATSSSGLTDTQY
.	TRBJ2-1	TRBD2	TRBV6-4	ASSDSASGVNEQF
few	TRBJ1-4	.	TRBV6-5	ASSSREKLF
.	TRBJ2-2	.	TRBV10-3	AIREGVTGELF
many	TRBJ2-7	TRBD2	TRBV10-3	AISEGTSGSVHEQY
many	TRBJ2-7	.	TRBV12-3/TRBV12-4	ASSLLRGYEQY
few	TRBJ2-3	.	TRBV28	ASSLPWATQY
.	TRBJ1-1	.	TRBV19	ASSISAGLNTEAF
many	TRBJ2-3	TRBD2	TRBV9	ASSASGSNTDTQY
.	TRBJ1-1	TRBD1	TRBV5-1	ASSRRAGGLTEAF
once	TRBJ2-1	.	TRBV7-9	ASSTTRFYNEQF
.	TRBJ2-7	TRBD1	TRBV7-8	ASSFWTGGYEQY
many	TRBJ2-3	.	TRBV2	ARKRKVADTQY
.	TRBJ1-6	.	TRBV2	AGSADRRNNSPLH
many	TRBJ2-1	.	TRBV30	AWNLGGGEQF
few	TRBJ2-5	.	TRBV9	ASSVATRGNQETQY
.	TRBJ1-5	TRBD1	TRBV6-2/TRBV6-3	ASRASGTGGNQPQH
many	TRBJ2-2	.	TRBV12-3/TRBV12-4	ASKTANTGELF
many	TRBJ1-5	.	TRBV7-8	ASSLVREQPQH
many	TRBJ2-3	.	TRBV20-1	SARDLVARGGAGTDTQY
.	TRBJ2-5	.	TRBV7-2	ASSPSVGPQY
.	TRBJ1-2	TRBD1	TRBV5-5	ASSFGAEGAYGYT
.	TRBJ2-7	.	TRBV5-1	ASSQSQSYEQY
.	TRBJ2-5	.	TRBV6-2/TRBV6-3	ASSPAGQKETQH
.	TRBJ2-5	.	TRBV5-5	ASSLPGQEGLQY
many	TRBJ1-1	.	TRBV3-1	ASSQSGRTTEAF
.	TRBJ2-5	TRBD2	TRBV20-1	SAIPRLAQYQETQY
few	TRBJ2-5	TRBD1	TRBV4-3	ASSQGPGTGEQETQY
.	TRBJ2-7	TRBD1	TRBV4-1	ASRVKWGQEEYEQY
.	TRBJ2-3	.	TRBV7-2	ASSLEGTTTATQY
many	TRBJ2-7	.	TRBV20-1	SATDAAGIYEQY
many	TRBJ1-5	TRBD1	TRBV12-3/TRBV12-4	ASSPQTGEGGNQPQH
many	TRBJ2-4	.	TRBV12-3/TRBV12-4	ASSLVAVRDIQY
many	TRBJ2-7	TRBD2	TRBV29-1	SVGEGPYEQY
few	TRBJ2-3	.	TRBV5-1	ASGRTATDTQY
.	TRBJ1-6	TRBD1	TRBV27	ASRPTGGDSPLH
many	TRBJ1-2	TRBD1	TRBV29-1	SVDTLQGNYGYT
many	TRBJ2-1	TRBD1	TRBV5-1	ASSSGTGYNEQF
.	TRBJ2-5	TRBD2	TRBV20-1	SARGGGLAGGQVETQY
many	TRBJ2-2	TRBD2	TRBV3-1	ASSQTGTSGRGLF
many	TRBJ2-7	TRBD2	TRBV6-2/TRBV6-3	ASSRRTSGSLNYEQY